Following are 27 T cell receptor beta chains from one sample sequenced in a study of early T cells in non-severe SARS-CoV-2 infection. Via MiXCR, TCRdb re-called the 5' RACE reads, giving one row per CDR3 protein. The sample records some 57,000 distinct CDR3 sequences, 8% to 13% being singletons. Sequencing used whole blood. The receptors originated from an adult who was a healthcare worker with PCR-confirmed SARS-CoV-2 infection or an uninfected control (not recorded which).

This clonotype was counted between two and nine times. The CDR3, as DNA: TGCAGCGTTGACCCCGGGGGCCGTGAGACCCAGTACTTC. It is translated as CSVDPGGRETQYF. This chain joins TRBV29-1 and TRBJ2-5; D is possibly TRBD1 or TRBD2 (6 bases each). V lost 3 bases and J lost 5, with 13 bases in between. The length of the CDR3 is 13 residues. Germline lookup yields CDR1 SQVTM and CDR2 ANQGSEA.

V and J are TRBV11-2 and TRBJ2-1; 8 bases are a match to TRBD1. The CDR3 sequence is 15 residues long. Germline CDR1 is SGHAT and CDR2 is FQNNGV. V lost 5 bases to trimming and J lost 6 bases; unmatched junction nucleotides: 9. CDR3 coding DNA: TGTGCCAGCAGCGCAATGGACAGGGCTGGCAATGAGCAGTTCTTC. Its protein is CASSAMDRAGNEQFF.

Only a few counts were recorded for this clonotype. The chain employs TRBV5-1 and TRBJ2-2; D unclear. The CDR3 consists of 13 residues. V gave up 0 bases and J gave up 4 bases, with 4 bases separating them. CDR1 is SGHRS and CDR2 is YFSETQ in the germline V gene. The DNA for the CDR3 is TGCGCCAGCAGCTTGGCGGTCACCGGGGAGCTGTTTTTT. It codes for CASSLAVTGELFF.

This clonotype appeared a few times. The chain couples TRBV14 to TRBJ2-7; no clear D. This CDR3 has 13 amino acids. The V and J ends lost 4 bases and 2 bases respectively, with 9 bases between them. Germline V CDR1 and CDR2: SGHDN, FVKESK. The CDR3 sequence is CASSLDGPYEQYF. CDR3 DNA sequence: TGTGCCAGCAGCCTAGACGGCCCCTACGAGCAGTACTTC.

This clonotype was recorded at least ten times. J is TRBJ2-2 and V is TRBV7-2, with 9 bases identical to TRBD2. CDR1 and CDR2 from the germline V gene are SGHTA and FQGNSA. The V segment lost 6 bases and the J segment 6 bases; nucleotides outside the gene matches: 8. CDR3 length: 15 amino acids. CDR3 residues: CASRAYLAGAGELFF. CDR3 nucleotide sequence: TGTGCCAGCAGAGCTTATTTAGCGGGAGCCGGGGAGCTGTTTTTT.

This clonotype appeared many times. The chain has TRBV11-2 and TRBJ2-7; D not certain. The V and J ends lost 5 bases and 5 bases respectively, with 10 bases between them. Germline V lookup: CDR1 SGHAT, CDR2 FQNNGV. The CDR3 sequence is 12 residues long. CDR3 residues: CASSLGWDEQYF. The CDR3 nucleotides are TGTGCCAGCAGCCTGGGGTGGGACGAGCAGTACTTC.

This clonotype was detected ten times or more. The V and J genes are TRBV5-1 and TRBJ2-1, with a weak D call TRBD2 (6 bases). Germline assignment: CDR1 SGHRS and CDR2 YFSETQ. There are 17 residues in the CDR3. The V and J ends lost 3 bases and 0 bases respectively, with 16 bases between them. CDR3 nucleotide sequence: TGCGCCAGCAGCTACCTTACCGGGACTCACTCCTACAATGAGCAGTTCTTC. Translation: CASSYLTGTHSYNEQFF.

The table lists this clonotype with a few counts. This chain joins TRBV13 and TRBJ2-7; D unclear. V was cut by 0 bases and J by 2 bases, with 2 bases left in between. Germline V lookup: CDR1 PRHDT, CDR2 FYEKMQ (reference sequence). The CDR3 sequence is 12 residues long. Here the CDR3 DNA reads TGTGCCAGCAGCTTAGGGGCCTACGAGCAGTACTTC. Protein: CASSLGAYEQYF.

This clonotype was counted many times. The chain joins TRBV20-1 to TRBJ2-7; 12 bases map to TRBD2. Germline CDR1 is DFQATT and CDR2 is SNEGSKA (reference sequence). The J segment lost 2 bases and the V segment lost 4 bases, leaving 6 bases of the junction unmatched. The CDR3 sequence is 15 residues long. CDR3 bases: TGCAGTGCTACCGGGACTAGCGGGTTTACCTACGAGCAGTACTTC. This codes for CSATGTSGFTYEQYF.

The sample holds many counts of this clonotype. The rearrangement links TRBV20-1 to TRBJ2-4, with D possibly TRBD1 on 6 matching bases. Germline lookup yields CDR1 DFQATT and CDR2 SNEGSKA (reference sequence). With 0 bases removed from V and 0 bases from J, the gap between germline ends came to 21 bases. The CDR3 extends over 19 amino acids. The CDR3 region is CSARDFVGAHGLAKNIQYF. Here the CDR3 DNA reads TGCAGTGCTAGAGATTTCGTGGGGGCGCACGGGCTAGCCAAAAACATTCAGTACTTC.

In its sample, this clonotype was seen many times. The V gene is TRBV5-1, the J gene TRBJ1-1; 12 bases line up with TRBD1. CDR1 SGHRS and CDR2 YFSETQ come from the germline V gene. V lost 6 bases, J lost 6 bases, and 9 bases stayed unmatched. This CDR3 contains 15 residues. The CDR3 nucleotides are TGCGCCAGCAACCCGGGACAGGGGGCTGTGGCTGAAGCTTTCTTT. Translation: CASNPGQGAVAEAFF.

The table lists this clonotype with a few counts. The CDR3 bases are TGTGCCAGCAGCTTGGGACTTCAGCGCACAGATACGCAGTATTTT. Its translation: CASSLGLQRTDTQYF. The chain is built from TRBV7-2 and TRBJ2-3; a possible D gene is TRBD2 (6 bases). Germline CDR1 reads SGHTA; CDR2 reads FQGNSA. Trimming removed 3 bases from V and 1 base from J, with 11 bases in between. The CDR3 has 15 amino acids. Together with reference TRBV7-2 and TRBJ2-3, the CDR3 gives the full variable domain: GAGVSQSPSNKVTEKGKDVELRCDPISGHTALYWYRQSLGQGLEFLIYFQGNSAPDKSGLPSDRFSAERTGGSVSTLTIQRTQQEDSAVYLCASSLGLQRTDTQYFGPGTRLTVL.

The chain has TRBV7-2 and TRBJ2-1; 7 nucleotides line up with TRBD1. J was trimmed by 2 bases and V by 2 bases; bases with no gene match: 3. Germline CDR1 and CDR2: SGHTA and FQGNSA. The CDR3 is 15 amino acids. For the CDR3, the DNA is TGTGCCAGCAGCTTAAGTCAGGGGGCCTACAATGAGCAGTTCTTC. Its translation is CASSLSQGAYNEQFF.

This clonotype was observed a handful of times. Here the CDR3 DNA reads TGTGCCAGCAGCTCCGTGACAGGGGGAATGCCCCATTTT. Translation: CASSSVTGGMPHF. The V gene is TRBV7-3, the J gene TRBJ1-5; TRBD1 agrees at 9 bases. CDR1 is SGHTA, CDR2 FQGTGA, per germline. The CDR3 consists of 13 residues. V gave up 4 bases and J gave up 16 bases; unmatched junction bases: 11. Full variable domain (outside the CDR3, taken from reference TRBV7-3 and TRBJ1-5): GAGVSQTPSNKVTEKGKYVELRCDPISGHTALYWYRQSLGQGPEFLIYFQGTGAADDSGLPNDRFFAVRPEGSVSTLKIQRTERGDSAVYLCASSSVTGGMPHFGDGTRLSIL.

The V and J genes are TRBV6-2 or TRBV6-3 and TRBJ2-6, with D unclear. The length of the CDR3 is 15 residues. In germline, CDR1 is MNHEY, CDR2 SVGEGT. Trimming stripped 4 bases from V and 0 bases from J, with 7 bases between. The CDR3 here is CASSSDGSGANVLTF. The CDR3 DNA follows: TGTGCCAGCAGTTCCGACGGCTCTGGGGCCAACGTCCTGACTTTC.

About this clonotype: This CDR3 is missing its conserved last phenylalanine or tryptophan, likely due to a read error. The DNA is omitted, as the CDR3 cannot be located on it reliably, and the CDR3 follows TCRdb's listing. The chain carries TRBV21-1 and TRBJ2-1; the table's D gene call, TRBD2, was not cross checked with the DNA. TRBV21-1 corresponds to a pseudogene. The CDR3 numbers 12 amino acids, ends counted. The chain's CDR3 is CASSKSLAGPTC.

The V and J genes are TRBV20-1 and TRBJ2-3; either TRBD1 or TRBD2 may fit D (5 bases each). This CDR3 spans 15 amino acids. The V gene's germline CDR1 is DFQATT and CDR2 SNEGSKA (reference sequence). V shed 0 bases and J shed 4 bases, with 14 bases lying between them. CDR3 sequence: CSARESGQPADTQYF. The CDR3 DNA is TGCAGTGCTAGAGAGTCGGGGCAACCGGCAGATACGCAGTATTTT.

The chain couples TRBV7-9 to TRBJ2-7, with unresolved D. The V end lost 4 bases, the J end lost 4 bases, and 11 bases lay between the germline ends. The CDR3 loop spans 13 amino acids. The germline V gene encodes CDR1 SEHNR and CDR2 FQNEAQ (reference sequence). The CDR3 nucleotides are TGTGCCAGCAGCTATTCGGCCGAGTACGAGCAGTACTTC. It yields the protein CASSYSAEYEQYF.

This rearrangement joins TRBV12-3 or TRBV12-4 to TRBJ1-3; TRBD1 matches 9 bases. The CDR3 extends over 14 amino acids. Germline trimming cut 6 bases from V and 4 bases from J; bases unmatched to any gene: 4. CDR3 region: CASSWTGVGNTIYF. CDR3 DNA sequence: TGTGCCAGCAGCTGGACAGGGGTCGGAAACACCATATATTTT.

The J gene is TRBJ1-6, the V gene TRBV4-1; TRBD1 might be the D (5 bases). V dropped 1 base and J dropped 6 bases, with 22 bases sitting between them. Germline V gene lookup returns CDR1 MGHRA and CDR2 YSYEKL. CDR3 length: 19 amino acids. In DNA form, the CDR3 reads TGCGCCAGCAGCCAAGTCCTATCTCGCAGGGAGGGTGTTAATTCACCCCTCCACTTT. Protein: CASSQVLSRREGVNSPLHF.

This clonotype has ten or more counts. V is TRBV3-1 and J is TRBJ1-2; perhaps TRBD1 as D (6 bases). Trimming pared 4 bases from V and 7 bases from J, leaving 19 bases between. This CDR3 comprises 15 residues. CDR1 LGHDT and CDR2 YNNKEL come from the germline V gene (reference sequence). In DNA, the CDR3 is TGTGCCAGCAGCCCGACTGACAGGCGCCTTCGTGGCTACACCTTC. It codes for CASSPTDRRLRGYTF.

This clonotype was counted only a few times. The chain links TRBV6-1 to TRBJ2-7; tentatively, D is TRBD1 or TRBD2 (6 bases each). V was shortened by 6 bases and J by 3 bases, with 15 bases between the two germline ends. Per germline, CDR1 MNHNS and CDR2 SASEGT. This CDR3 has 14 residues. The chain's CDR3 is CASSRGRTVYEQYF. The CDR3 coding sequence is TGTGCCAGCAGCCGGGGGCGAACAGTCTACGAGCAGTACTTC.

The rearrangement uses TRBV6-2 or TRBV6-3 and TRBJ2-3; 7 nucleotides align to TRBD2. The CDR3 totals 17 residues. V was pared by 5 bases and J by 2 bases, with 13 bases of the junction left unmatched. The germline V gene encodes CDR1 MNHEY and CDR2 SVGEGT. The CDR3 bases are TGTGCCAGCAGTCGACTAGCCCGAAAACAGCCCACAGATACGCAGTATTTT. Residues: CASSRLARKQPTDTQYF.

With regard to this clonotype: This may stem from a read error, because a much larger clone lies one nucleotide away. The conserved phenylalanine or tryptophan is not found at the CDR3 terminus, so this likely reflects a read error. V and J are TRBV6-1 and TRBJ2-3, with D perhaps matching TRBD1 (6 bases). The CDR3 has 15 amino acids. Trimming cost V 2 bases and J 4 bases, with 13 bases left between them. Germline V gene data show CDR1 as MNHNS and CDR2 as SASEGT. DNA of the CDR3: TGTGCCAGCAGTGAAAGGTACAGGGAAGCAGATACGCAGTATTCT. It specifies CASSERYREADTQYS.

This chain joins TRBV3-1 and TRBJ2-1; D remains ambiguous. CDR3 length: 15 residues. V lost 4 bases, J lost 5 bases, and 15 bases lay in between. Germline V CDR1 and CDR2: LGHDT, YNNKEL (reference sequence). CDR3 in amino acids: CASSPSRMANNEQFF. In DNA, the CDR3 is TGTGCCAGCAGCCCCAGCCGAATGGCCAACAATGAGCAGTTCTTC.

Many counts were recorded for this clonotype. The chain employs TRBV12-3 or TRBV12-4 and TRBJ2-6; D call uncertain. The V and J ends lost 6 bases and 0 bases respectively, with 9 bases between them. CDR3 length: 15 residues. CDR3: CASRPRNSGANVLTF. The CDR3 DNA sequence: TGTGCCAGCAGGCCCCGGAACTCTGGGGCCAACGTCCTGACTTTC.

The J gene is TRBJ2-7, the V gene TRBV20-1; 9 bases match TRBD2. The ends lost 6 bases at V and 6 bases at J; junction bases unmatched: 9. Germline CDR1 reads DFQATT; CDR2 reads SNEGSKA (reference sequence). The CDR3 totals 13 residues. The CDR3: CSAPTGTSFEQYF. The CDR3 nucleotides read TGCAGTGCACCTACCGGGACTAGCTTCGAGCAGTACTTC.